The entry below describes one T cell receptor beta chain. This sample was taken from a study of blood T cell repertoires in COVID-19. Clones were read by immunoSEQ multiplex PCR, and TCRdb kept only the in-frame ones, dropping some. Among approximately 63,000 clones listed, 91% were seen once. Germline V gene data show CDR1 as LNHDA and CDR2 as SQIVND (reference sequence). J gave up 6 bases and V 3 bases, and 2 bases lay outside the gene matches. This CDR3 region has 13 residues. The chain is built from TRBV19 and TRBJ2-7; 10 bases match TRBD1. The sequencing input was peripheral blood. The sequence derives from a human donor in a cohort sampled during active COVID-19. The CDR3 nucleotides read TGTGCCAGTAGTATCGGGACAGGGGTCGAGCAGTACTTC. This sequence encodes CASSIGTGVEQYF. Variable domain in full (rest from reference TRBV19 and TRBJ2-7): DGGITQSPKYLFRKEGQNVTLSCEQNLNHDAMYWYRQDPGQGLRLIYYSQIVNDFQKGDIAEGYSVSREKKESFPLTVTSAQKNPTAFYLCASSIGTGVEQYFGPGTRLTVT.